This TCR beta chain was profiled in a study of T-cell reconstitution after alpha-beta-depleted transplantation in children. Overall study findings and caveats: When one year had passed after transplant, most T-cell counts and diversity came from newly produced T cells. Reports say that about two months after transplant, the alpha-beta T cells came out of several hundred graft clones that had expanded. From surviving recipient T cells and thymic progenitors came the high day-60 TCRbeta diversity observed in some patients.

Using unique molecular identifiers, the investigators prepared the TCRbeta library. One entry per CDR3 protein results from TCRdb running MiXCR on the PCR reads. This table holds 670,000 or so distinct CDR3 sequences, under 15% found once. This clonotype has a count of ten or more. Its specificity is not known. The CDR3 loop spans 17 amino acids. From germline, CDR1 is GTSNPN and CDR2 SVGIG (reference sequence). V shed 0 bases, J shed 6 bases, and the junction held 9 bases outside the gene matches. The receptor comes from a girl between 2 and 10 years old with congenital amegakaryocytic thrombocytopenia, due to receive a stem cell transplant. The chain is built from TRBV30 and TRBJ2-2; the match to TRBD2 covers 11 bases. Material: PBMCs, obtained before TCRalphabeta/CD19-depleted stem cell transplant. The CDR3 coding sequence is TGTGCCTGGAGTGTTTCTGTTTTAGCGGGAGGGGCCGGGGAGCTGTTTTTT. It encodes CAWSVSVLAGGAGELFF.